This T cell receptor beta chain stems from a study of human T cells and chemical hapten exposure. Many counts were recorded for this clonotype. Germline CDR1 SEHNR, CDR2 FQNEAQ (reference sequence). CDR3 size: 14 residues. Trimming pared 4 bases from V and 4 bases from J, leaving 13 bases between. TCRdb fed the RACE reads into MiXCR, producing one record per CDR3 protein. The sample consists of roughly 110,000 distinct CDR3 sequences, roughly 12% of them appearing once. Stated time point: pre-sensitization, week 0. Treatment meaning: therapeutic diphenylcyclopropenone sensitization with weekly scalp DPC.

V and J are TRBV7-9 and TRBJ1-1; D not resolved. The source of this sequence is a woman aged 45-59 years with alopecia areata. Some clones in this sample may be carry-over from other donors' samples. The specimen comprised whole blood, sampled in connection with sensitization to the hapten diphenylcyclopropenone (DPC). This chain's CDR3 is CASSSIRTATEAFF. DNA of the CDR3: TGTGCCAGCAGCTCAATCCGGACGGCCACTGAAGCTTTCTTT.